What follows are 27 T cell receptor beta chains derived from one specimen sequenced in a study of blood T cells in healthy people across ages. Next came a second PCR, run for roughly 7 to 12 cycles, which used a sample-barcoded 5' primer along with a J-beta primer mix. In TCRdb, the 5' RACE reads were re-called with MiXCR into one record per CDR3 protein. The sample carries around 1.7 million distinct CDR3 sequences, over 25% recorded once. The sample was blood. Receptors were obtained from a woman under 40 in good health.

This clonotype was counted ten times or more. The chain's CDR3 is CSVGDFLTDTQYF. The CDR3 DNA reads TGCAGTGTTGGAGACTTTCTCACAGATACGCAGTATTTT. The chain couples TRBV20-1 to TRBJ2-3; D is unclear. The germline V and J ends were trimmed by 7 bases and 2 bases, with 13 bases remaining between them. CDR3 size: 13 residues. Germline V gives CDR1 DFQATT, CDR2 SNEGSKA (reference sequence).

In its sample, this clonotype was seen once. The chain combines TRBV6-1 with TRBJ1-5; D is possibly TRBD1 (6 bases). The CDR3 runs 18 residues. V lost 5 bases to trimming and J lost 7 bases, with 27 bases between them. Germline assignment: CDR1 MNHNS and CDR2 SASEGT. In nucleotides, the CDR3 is TGTGCCAGCAGTCCTCAGCTCCTTAAGGGGGGGCGTGGGCAGCCCCAGCATTTT. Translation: CASSPQLLKGGRGQPQHF.

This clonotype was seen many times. CDR3 in amino acids: CASSERAETDTQYF. CDR3 coding DNA: TGTGCCAGCAGTGAAAGGGCGGAGACAGATACGCAGTATTTT. V usage is TRBV6-4 and J usage is TRBJ2-3; unclear D gene. Per the germline V gene, CDR1 is MRHNA and CDR2 is SNTAGT. The CDR3 consists of 14 residues. Trimming stripped 3 bases from V and 3 bases from J, with 10 bases between.

CDR3 sequence reads: CASSQDGGKNTGELFF. DNA for the CDR3: TGTGCCAGCAGCCAAGACGGCGGGAAGAACACCGGGGAGCTGTTTTTT. V and J are TRBV3-1 and TRBJ2-2; D perhaps matches TRBD2 (6 bases). Germline values: CDR1 LGHDT, CDR2 YNNKEL (reference sequence). V dropped 0 bases and J dropped 1 base, with 9 bases sitting between them. CDR3 length: 16 amino acids. Variable domain in full (rest from reference TRBV3-1 and TRBJ2-2): DTAVSQTPKYLVTQMGNDKSIKCEQNLGHDTMYWYKQDSKKFLKIMFSYNNKELIINETVPNRFSPKSPDKAHLNLHINSLELGDSAVYFCASSQDGGKNTGELFFGEGSRLTVL.

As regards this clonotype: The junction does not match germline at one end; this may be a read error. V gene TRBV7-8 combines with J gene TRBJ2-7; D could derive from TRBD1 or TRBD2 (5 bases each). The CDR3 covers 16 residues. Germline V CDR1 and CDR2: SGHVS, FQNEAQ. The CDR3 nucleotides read TGTGCCGGCAGCATTTCCCGGGACCCCACCGCGTACGAGCAGTACTTC. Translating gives CAGSISRDPTAYEQYF.

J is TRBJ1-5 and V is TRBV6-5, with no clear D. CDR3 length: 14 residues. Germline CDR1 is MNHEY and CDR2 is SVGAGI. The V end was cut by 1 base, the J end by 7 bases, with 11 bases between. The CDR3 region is CASSYLGRGQPQHF. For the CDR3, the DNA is TGTGCCAGCAGTTACTTGGGCCGAGGACAGCCCCAGCATTTT.

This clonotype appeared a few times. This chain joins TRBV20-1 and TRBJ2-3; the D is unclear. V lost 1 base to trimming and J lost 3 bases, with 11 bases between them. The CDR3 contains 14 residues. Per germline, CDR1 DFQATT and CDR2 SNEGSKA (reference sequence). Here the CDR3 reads CSARVQDGTDTQYF. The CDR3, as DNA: TGCAGTGCTAGAGTGCAGGATGGGACAGATACGCAGTATTTT.

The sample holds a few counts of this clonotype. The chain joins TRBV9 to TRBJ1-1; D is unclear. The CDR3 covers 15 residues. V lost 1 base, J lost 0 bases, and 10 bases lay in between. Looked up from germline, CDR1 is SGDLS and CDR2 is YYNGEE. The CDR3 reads CASSVRANMNTEAFF. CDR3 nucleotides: TGTGCCAGCAGCGTAAGGGCAAATATGAACACTGAAGCTTTCTTT.

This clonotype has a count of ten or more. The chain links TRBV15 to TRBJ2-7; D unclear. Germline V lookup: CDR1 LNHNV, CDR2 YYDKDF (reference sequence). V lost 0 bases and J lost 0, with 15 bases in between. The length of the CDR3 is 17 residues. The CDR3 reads CATSRDRVRLSSYEQYF. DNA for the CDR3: TGTGCCACCAGCAGAGATCGTGTCAGGCTGAGCTCCTACGAGCAGTACTTC.

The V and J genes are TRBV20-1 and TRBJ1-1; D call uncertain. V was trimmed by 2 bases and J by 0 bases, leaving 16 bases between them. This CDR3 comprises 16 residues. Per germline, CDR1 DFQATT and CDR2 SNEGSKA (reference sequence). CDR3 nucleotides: TGCAGTGCTAGAAATCTGGAGGGAAGGATGAACACTGAAGCTTTCTTT. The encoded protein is CSARNLEGRMNTEAFF.

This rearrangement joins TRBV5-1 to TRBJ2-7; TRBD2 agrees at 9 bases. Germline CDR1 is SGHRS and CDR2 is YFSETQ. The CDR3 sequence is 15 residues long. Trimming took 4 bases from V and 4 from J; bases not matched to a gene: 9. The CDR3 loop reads CASSPGTGLAYEQYF. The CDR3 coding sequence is TGCGCCAGCAGCCCTGGTACAGGACTAGCGTACGAGCAGTACTTC.

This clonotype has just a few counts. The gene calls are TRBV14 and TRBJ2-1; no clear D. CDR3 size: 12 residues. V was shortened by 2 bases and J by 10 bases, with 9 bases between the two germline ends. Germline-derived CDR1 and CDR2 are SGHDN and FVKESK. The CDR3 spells CASSQSWEEQFF. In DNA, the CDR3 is TGTGCCAGCAGCCAAAGCTGGGAAGAGCAGTTCTTC. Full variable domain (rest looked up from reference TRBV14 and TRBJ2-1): EAGVTQFPSHSVIEKGQTVTLRCDPISGHDNLYWYRRVMGKEIKFLLHFVKESKQDESGMPNNRFLAERTGGTYSTLKVQPAELEDSGVYFCASSQSWEEQFFGPGTRLTVL.

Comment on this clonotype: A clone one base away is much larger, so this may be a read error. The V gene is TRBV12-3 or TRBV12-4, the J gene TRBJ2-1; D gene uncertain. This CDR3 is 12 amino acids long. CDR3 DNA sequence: TGTGCCGGCAGCCCGGCCAGGATTGAGCAGTTCTTC. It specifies CAGSPARIEQFF.

The CDR3 nucleotides are TGTGCCAGCAGCTTAGACAGGGGGGTAAGTCGGAATCAGCCCCAGCATTTT. This encodes CASSLDRGVSRNQPQHF. This chain uses TRBV7-9 with TRBJ1-5; 8 nucleotides agree with TRBD1. There are 17 residues in the CDR3. V shed 1 base and J 4 bases; nucleotides not matched to a gene: 9. CDR1 SEHNR and CDR2 FQNEAQ come from the germline V gene (reference sequence).

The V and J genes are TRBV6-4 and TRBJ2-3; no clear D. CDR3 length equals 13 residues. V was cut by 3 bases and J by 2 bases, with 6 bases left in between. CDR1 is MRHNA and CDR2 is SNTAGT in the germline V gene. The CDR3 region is CASSESHTDTQYF. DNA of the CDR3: TGTGCCAGCAGTGAGTCCCACACAGATACGCAGTATTTT.

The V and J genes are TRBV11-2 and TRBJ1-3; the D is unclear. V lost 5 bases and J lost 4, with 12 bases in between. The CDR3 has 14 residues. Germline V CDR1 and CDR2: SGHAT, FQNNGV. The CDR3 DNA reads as TGTGCCAGCAGCCCCCCGGGGTGGGGAAACACCATATATTTT. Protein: CASSPPGWGNTIYF. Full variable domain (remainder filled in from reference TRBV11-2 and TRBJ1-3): EAGVAQSPRYKIIEKRQSVAFWCNPISGHATLYWYQQILGQGPKLLIQFQNNGVVDDSQLPKDRFSAERLKGVDSTLKIQPAKLEDSAVYLCASSPPGWGNTIYFGEGSWLTVV.

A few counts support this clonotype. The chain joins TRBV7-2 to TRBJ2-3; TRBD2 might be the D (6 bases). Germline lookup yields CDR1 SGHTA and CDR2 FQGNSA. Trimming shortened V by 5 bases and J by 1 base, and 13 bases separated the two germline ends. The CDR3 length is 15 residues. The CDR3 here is CASSIGGDRTDTQYF. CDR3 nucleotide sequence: TGTGCCAGCAGCATAGGAGGGGACCGCACAGATACGCAGTATTTT.

Written as DNA, the CDR3 is TGTGCCAGCAGCCAATTGACTAGCGGGATCGCAGATACGCAGTATTTT. Translation: CASSQLTSGIADTQYF. The chain has TRBV3-1 and TRBJ2-3; the match to TRBD2 covers 11 bases. Germline V gene lookup returns CDR1 LGHDT and CDR2 YNNKEL (reference sequence). This CDR3 spans 16 amino acids. Trimming at V came to 2 bases and at J to 4 bases, leaving 5 bases not matched to a gene.

The CDR3 sequence is CASSPLLGQFNYGYTF. The CDR3 DNA sequence: TGTGCCAGCAGCCCCTTGTTGGGACAATTTAACTATGGCTACACCTTC. V usage is TRBV7-2 and J usage is TRBJ1-2; tentatively, D is TRBD1 (6 bases). V was trimmed by 5 bases and J by 1 base, leaving 17 bases between them. CDR1 is SGHTA, CDR2 FQGNSA, per germline. This CDR3 region has 16 residues.

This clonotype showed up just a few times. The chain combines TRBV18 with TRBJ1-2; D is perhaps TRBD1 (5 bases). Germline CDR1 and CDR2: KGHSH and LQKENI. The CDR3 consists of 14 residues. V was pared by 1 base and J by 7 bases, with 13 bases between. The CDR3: CASSPQSTGSGYTF. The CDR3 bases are TGTGCCAGCTCACCACAATCCACAGGTTCTGGCTACACCTTC.

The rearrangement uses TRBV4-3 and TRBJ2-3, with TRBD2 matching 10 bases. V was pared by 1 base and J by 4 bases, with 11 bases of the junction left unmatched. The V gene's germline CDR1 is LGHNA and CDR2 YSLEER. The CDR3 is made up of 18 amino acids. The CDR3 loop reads CASSQGGASGRAPDTQYF. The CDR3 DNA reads TGCGCCAGCAGCCAAGGGGGGGCTAGCGGGAGAGCCCCAGATACGCAGTATTTT.

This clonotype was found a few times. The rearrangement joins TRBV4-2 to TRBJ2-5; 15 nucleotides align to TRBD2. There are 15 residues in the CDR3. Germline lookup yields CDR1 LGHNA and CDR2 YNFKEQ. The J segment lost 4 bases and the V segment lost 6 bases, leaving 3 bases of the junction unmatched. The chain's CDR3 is CASRRTSGGVETQYF. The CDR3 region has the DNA TGTGCCAGCAGGCGGACTAGCGGGGGGGTAGAGACCCAGTACTTC.

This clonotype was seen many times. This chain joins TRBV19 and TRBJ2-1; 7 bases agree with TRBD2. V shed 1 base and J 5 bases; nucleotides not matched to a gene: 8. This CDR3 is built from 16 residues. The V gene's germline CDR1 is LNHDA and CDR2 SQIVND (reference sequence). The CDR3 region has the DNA TGTGCCAGTAGTATAGCGCGGGAGTGGGCTCACAATGAGCAGTTCTTC. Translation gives CASSIAREWAHNEQFF.

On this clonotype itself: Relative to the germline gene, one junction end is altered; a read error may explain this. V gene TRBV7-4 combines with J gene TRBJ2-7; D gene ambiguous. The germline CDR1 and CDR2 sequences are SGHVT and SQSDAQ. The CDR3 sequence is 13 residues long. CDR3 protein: CASSLVASQGMDF. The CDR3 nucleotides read TGTGCCAGCAGCTTAGTAGCCTCACAAGGTATGGACTTC.

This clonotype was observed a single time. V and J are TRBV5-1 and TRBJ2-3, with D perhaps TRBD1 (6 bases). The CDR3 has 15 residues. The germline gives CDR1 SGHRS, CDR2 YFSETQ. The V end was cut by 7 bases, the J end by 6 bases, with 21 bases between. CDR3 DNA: TGCGCCAGCGGGGTTTCGGACAGACACACGGATACGCAGTATTTT. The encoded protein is CASGVSDRHTDTQYF. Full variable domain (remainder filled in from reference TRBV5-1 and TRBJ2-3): KAGVTQTPRYLIKTRGQQVTLSCSPISGHRSVSWYQQTPGQGLQFLFEYFSETQRNKGNFPGRFSGRQFSNSRSEMNVSTLELGDSALYLCASGVSDRHTDTQYFGPGTRLTVL.

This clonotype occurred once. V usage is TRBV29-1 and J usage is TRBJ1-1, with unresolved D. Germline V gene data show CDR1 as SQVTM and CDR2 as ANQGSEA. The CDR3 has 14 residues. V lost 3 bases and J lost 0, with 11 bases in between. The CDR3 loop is CSVDQEALNTEAFF. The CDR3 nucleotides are TGCAGCGTTGACCAGGAGGCCCTGAACACTGAAGCTTTCTTT.

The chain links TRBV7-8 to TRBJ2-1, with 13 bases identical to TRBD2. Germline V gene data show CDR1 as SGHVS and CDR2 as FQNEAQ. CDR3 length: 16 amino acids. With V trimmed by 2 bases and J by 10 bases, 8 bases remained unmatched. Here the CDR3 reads CASSLLGTSGIEEQFF. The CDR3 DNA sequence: TGTGCCAGCAGCTTATTGGGGACTAGCGGGATAGAAGAGCAGTTCTTC.